A single sample is the source of the 29 T cell receptor beta chains below, sequenced in a study of blood T cell repertoires in COVID-19. Generated by immunoSEQ multiplex PCR, the TCRdb table keeps only in-frame clones and is missing some. The repertoire holds about 130,000 clones, around three quarters seen once, with 9.5% to 14% in the top ten. The source material was peripheral blood. The source is a human donor in a cohort sampled during active COVID-19.

The rearrangement links TRBV19 to TRBJ1-5; D is uncertain. From germline, CDR1 is LNHDA and CDR2 SQIVND (reference sequence). V lost 2 bases and J 0 bases, leaving 11 bases between the germline ends. The CDR3 extends over 16 amino acids. The CDR3 nucleotides are TGTGCCAGTAGTATATCAGTGCCAAATAGCAATCAGCCCCAGCATTTT. Translated, it gives CASSISVPNSNQPQHF. Together with reference TRBV19 and TRBJ1-5, the CDR3 gives the full variable domain: DGGITQSPKYLFRKEGQNVTLSCEQNLNHDAMYWYRQDPGQGLRLIYYSQIVNDFQKGDIAEGYSVSREKKESFPLTVTSAQKNPTAFYLCASSISVPNSNQPQHFGDGTRLSIL.

J is TRBJ1-2 and V is TRBV6-5; possible D gene TRBD1, 5 bases. The V gene lost 6 bases and the J gene lost 3 bases, with 11 bases spanning the gap. Germline CDR1 MNHEY, CDR2 SVGAGI. There are 13 residues in the CDR3. This chain's CDR3 is CASSATGDYGYTF. DNA of the CDR3: TGTGCCAGCAGCGCTACGGGGGACTATGGCTACACCTTC.

A word on this clone: A much larger clone lies one base from this, so it may be a read error. The chain uses TRBV12-3 or TRBV12-4 and TRBJ1-1; D is undetermined. Trimming shortened V by 6 bases and J by 1 base, and 9 bases separated the two germline ends. This CDR3 contains 13 residues. CDR3 coding DNA: TGTGCCAGCAGCTATACAGAGAACACTGAAGCTTTCTTT. It encodes CASSYTENTEAFF.

This rearrangement joins TRBV7-8 to TRBJ2-2; 10 bases line up with TRBD2. The CDR3 spans 15 residues. V shed 3 bases, J shed 3 bases, and the junction held 1 base outside the gene matches. CDR1 is SGHVS, CDR2 FQNEAQ, per germline. CDR3 protein: CASSFGTSDTGELFF. CDR3 sequence (DNA): TGTGCCAGCAGCTTCGGGACTAGCGACACCGGGGAGCTGTTTTTT.

The chain carries TRBV10-3 and TRBJ2-3, with TRBD2 matching 8 bases. This CDR3 comprises 13 residues. The ends lost 4 bases at V and 3 bases at J; junction bases unmatched: 0. CDR1 is ENHRY, CDR2 SYGVKD, per germline. The chain's CDR3 is CAISVAGTDTQYF. The CDR3 nucleotides read TGTGCCATCAGTGTAGCGGGGACAGATACGCAGTATTTT.

In nucleotides, the CDR3 is TGTGCCAGTTTAGACTCCGGGACAGGGTACGGTCAGCCCCAGCATTTT. Encoded protein: CASLDSGTGYGQPQHF. This chain connects TRBV19 to TRBJ1-5; 9 bases align to TRBD1. The CDR3 totals 16 residues. Germline V CDR1 and CDR2: LNHDA, SQIVND (reference sequence). After removal of 8 bases from V and 6 bases from J, the junction contained 14 bases not matched to a gene. Filled out from reference TRBV19 and TRBJ1-5, the complete variable domain reads DGGITQSPKYLFRKEGQNVTLSCEQNLNHDAMYWYRQDPGQGLRLIYYSQIVNDFQKGDIAEGYSVSREKKESFPLTVTSAQKNPTAFYLCASLDSGTGYGQPQHFGDGTRLSIL.

The chain links TRBV21-1 to TRBJ1-2; TRBD1 is the table's D call, not checked against the DNA. TRBV21-1 is an annotated pseudogene. CDR3 size: 17 residues. The CDR3 protein is CASNPLKRVTGEDGYTF. DNA for the CDR3: TGTGCCAGCAACCCCCTAAAGAGAGTAACAGGGGAGGATGGCTACACCTTC.

The chain carries TRBV9 and TRBJ1-2, with D possibly TRBD1 on 5 matching bases. The germline V gene has CDR1 SGDLS and CDR2 YYNGEE. V lost 4 bases and J 8 bases, leaving 12 bases between the germline ends. CDR3 length: 12 residues. The chain's CDR3 is CASSRDGGGYTF. The CDR3 coding sequence is TGTGCCAGCAGCCGGGACGGAGGGGGCTACACCTTC.

V is TRBV30 and J is TRBJ2-4; 7 positions match TRBD1. Germline-derived CDR1 and CDR2 are GTSNPN and SVGIG (reference sequence). This CDR3 is 13 amino acids long. V lost 4 bases and J lost 3; bases outside the gene matches: 3. The DNA for the CDR3 is TGTGCCTGGACAGGGGGAAACAAAAACATTCAGTACTTC. Translating gives CAWTGGNKNIQYF.

This chain connects TRBV7-8 to TRBJ2-5; D ambiguous. The CDR3 runs to 16 residues. CDR1 is SGHVS, CDR2 FQNEAQ, per germline. Trimming removed 2 bases from V and 4 bases from J, with 17 bases in between. CDR3: CASSLSQEARPETQYF. As DNA, the CDR3 is TGTGCCAGCAGCTTAAGTCAAGAGGCCCGGCCAGAGACCCAGTACTTC.

The genes are TRBV3-1 (or the pseudogene TRBV3-2) and TRBJ2-7, with no clear D. The length of the CDR3 is 13 residues. The V end lost 5 bases, the J end lost 3 bases, and 11 bases lay between the germline ends. Germline-derived CDR1 and CDR2 are LGHDT and YNNKEL (reference sequence). The CDR3 here is CASSANPGYEQYF. CDR3 in DNA: TGTGCCAGCAGCGCGAACCCGGGCTACGAGCAGTACTTC.

J is TRBJ2-6 and V is TRBV19; 10 bases line up with TRBD1. Germline CDR1 reads LNHDA; CDR2 reads SQIVND (reference sequence). This CDR3 has 18 residues. J gave up 2 bases and V 5 bases, and 9 bases lay outside the gene matches. The CDR3 bases are TGTGCCAGTAGTGGGCGGGACAGGGGTGTAGCTGGGGCCAACGTCCTGACTTTC. This gives the protein CASSGRDRGVAGANVLTF. The whole variable domain, filled in from reference TRBV19 and TRBJ2-6, reads DGGITQSPKYLFRKEGQNVTLSCEQNLNHDAMYWYRQDPGQGLRLIYYSQIVNDFQKGDIAEGYSVSREKKESFPLTVTSAQKNPTAFYLCASSGRDRGVAGANVLTFGAGSRLTVL.

This CDR3 is CASSYGAGFQPQHF. The CDR3 nucleotides read TGTGCCAGCAGTTACGGGGCGGGGTTTCAGCCCCAGCATTTT. The J gene is TRBJ1-5, the V gene TRBV6-5, with a tentative D call TRBD1 (5 bases). The ends were cut back, 2 bases at V and 6 bases at J, with 11 bases in the middle. CDR1 is MNHEY and CDR2 is SVGAGI in the germline V gene. This CDR3 is 14 amino acids long.

V usage is TRBV27 and J usage is TRBJ1-6, with D uncertain. The CDR3 has 15 residues. Germline V gene data show CDR1 as MNHEY and CDR2 as SMNVEV (reference sequence). V was trimmed by 2 bases and J by 0 bases, leaving 5 bases between them. The CDR3 reads CASSLEGSYNSPLHF. The CDR3 region has the DNA TGTGCCAGCAGTTTAGAGGGCTCCTATAATTCACCCCTCCACTTT.

This rearrangement joins TRBV3-1 (or the pseudogene TRBV3-2) to TRBJ1-5, with unresolved D. V lost 1 base and J 12 bases, leaving 7 bases between the germline ends. CDR3 length: 11 residues. Germline CDR1 LGHDT, CDR2 YNNKEL (reference sequence). Here the CDR3 reads CASSQGPVQHF. For the CDR3, the DNA is TGTGCCAGCAGCCAAGGGCCTGTCCAGCATTTT.

The CDR3 here is CASSEEPGGYGYTF. DNA for the CDR3: TGTGCCAGCAGTGAAGAACCAGGGGGCTATGGCTACACCTTC. The J gene is TRBJ1-2, the V gene TRBV6-1, with 7 bases aligning to TRBD1. The CDR3 contains 14 residues. Germline values: CDR1 MNHNS, CDR2 SASEGT. The V gene end was trimmed by 1 base and the J gene end by 4 bases; junction bases not matched to a gene: 3.

The chain joins TRBV3-1 (or the pseudogene TRBV3-2) to TRBJ2-1; weak D call: TRBD2 (7 bases). This CDR3 comprises 15 residues. Germline lookup yields CDR1 LGHDT and CDR2 YNNKEL (reference sequence). V lost 4 bases and J 4 bases, leaving 14 bases between the germline ends. The CDR3 reads CASSPAAGAYNEQFF. CDR3 nucleotides: TGTGCCAGCAGCCCTGCTGCGGGGGCTTACAATGAGCAGTTCTTC.

The chain couples TRBV5-8 to TRBJ1-5; 7 bases are shared with TRBD1. The CDR3 has 15 amino acids. From germline, CDR1 is SGHTS and CDR2 YDEGEE. With 2 bases clipped from V and 3 bases from J, the junction kept 5 bases outside the gene matches. CDR3 amino acids: CASSFYRGYNQPQHF. The CDR3 bases are TGTGCCAGCAGCTTTTACAGGGGCTACAATCAGCCCCAGCATTTT.

The chain combines TRBV30 with TRBJ1-4; D may be TRBD1 (6 bases). The CDR3 extends over 13 amino acids. The V end lost 4 bases, the J end lost 7 bases, and 13 bases lay between the germline ends. The germline V gene encodes CDR1 GTSNPN and CDR2 SVGIG (reference sequence). DNA of the CDR3: TGTGCCTGGAACCCAGGGGTAGGTGAAAAACTGTTTTTT. This sequence encodes CAWNPGVGEKLFF.

The chain joins TRBV18 to TRBJ1-6; 8 positions match TRBD1. Germline V gene lookup returns CDR1 KGHSH and CDR2 LQKENI. The CDR3 has 14 residues. Germline trimming cut 3 bases from V and 7 bases from J; bases unmatched to any gene: 2. The DNA for the CDR3 is TGTGCCAGCTCACCCGGACAGGGAAATTCACCCCTCCACTTT. Its translation: CASSPGQGNSPLHF. The entire variable domain, with the rest obtained from reference TRBV18 and TRBJ1-6, is as follows: NAGVMQNPRHLVRRRGQEARLRCSPMKGHSHVYWYRQLPEEGLKFMVYLQKENIIDESGMPKERFSAEFPKEGPSILRIQQVVRGDSAAYFCASSPGQGNSPLHFGNGTRLTVT.

The V and J genes are TRBV4-1 and TRBJ1-1, with no clear D. V was shortened by 0 bases and J by 1 base, with 6 bases between the two germline ends. This CDR3 comprises 14 residues. Germline values: CDR1 MGHRA, CDR2 YSYEKL. The CDR3 nucleotides read TGCGCCAGCAGCCAAGATAACAGGAACACTGAAGCTTTCTTT. Translating it yields CASSQDNRNTEAFF.

The genes are TRBV27 and TRBJ1-2, with D perhaps TRBD1 (5 bases). The CDR3 consists of 15 residues. Germline V gene sequence: CDR1 MNHEY, CDR2 SMNVEV (reference sequence). The ends were cut back, 3 bases at V and 4 bases at J, with 15 bases in the middle. This CDR3 is CASSLAQGTPYGYTF. The CDR3 nucleotides read TGTGCCAGCAGTTTGGCTCAGGGAACCCCCTATGGCTACACCTTC.

The chain combines TRBV6-5 with TRBJ2-7, with D possibly TRBD1 on 6 matching bases. CDR1 is MNHEY, CDR2 SVGAGI, per germline. The CDR3 consists of 14 residues. Trimming took off 6 bases at V and 9 bases at J, with 21 bases between the two ends. CDR3 in DNA: TGTGCCAGCAGCCGACAGGTTCTCTACGAGCGGCAGTACTTC. Its translation is CASSRQVLYERQYF.

The J gene is TRBJ2-7, the V gene TRBV3-1 (or the pseudogene TRBV3-2); TRBD2 is a possible D gene (6 bases). In germline, CDR1 is LGHDT, CDR2 YNNKEL (reference sequence). Trimming pared 4 bases from V and 6 bases from J, leaving 10 bases between. The CDR3 contains 12 residues. The CDR3 spells CASSPQGGEQYF. DNA for the CDR3: TGTGCCAGCAGCCCGCAGGGAGGCGAGCAGTACTTC.

This clone has just one count. The chain combines TRBV7-9 with TRBJ2-5; tentatively, D is TRBD1 (6 bases). The germline V and J ends were trimmed by 1 base and 3 bases, with 9 bases remaining between them. In germline, CDR1 is SEHNR, CDR2 FQNEAQ (reference sequence). The CDR3 is 14 residues long. CDR3: CASSLVQGEETQYF. The CDR3 DNA sequence: TGTGCCAGCAGCTTAGTACAGGGAGAAGAGACCCAGTACTTC. Full variable domain (missing parts from reference TRBV7-9 and TRBJ2-5): DTGVSQNPRHKITKRGQNVTFRCDPISEHNRLYWYRQTLGQGPEFLTYFQNEAQLEKSRLLSDRFSAERPKGSFSTLEIQRTEQGDSAMYLCASSLVQGEETQYFGPGTRLLVL.

The rearrangement uses TRBV7-6 and TRBJ2-7, with TRBD2 identical over 11 bases. This CDR3 has 15 residues. Germline V gene data show CDR1 as SGHVS and CDR2 as FNYEAQ. The V segment lost 5 bases and the J segment 7 bases; nucleotides outside the gene matches: 10. The CDR3 is CASSVASGGLREQYF. Written as DNA, the CDR3 is TGTGCCAGCAGCGTGGCTAGCGGGGGGCTAAGAGAGCAGTACTTC. Filled out from reference TRBV7-6 and TRBJ2-7, the complete variable domain reads GAGVSQSPRYKVTKRGQDVALRCDPISGHVSLYWYRQALGQGPEFLTYFNYEAQQDKSGLPNDRFSAERPEGSISTLTIQRTEQRDSAMYRCASSVASGGLREQYFGPGTRLTVT.

The chain combines TRBV5-1 with TRBJ2-3; 8 nucleotides line up with TRBD2. Germline trimming cut 1 base from V and 3 bases from J; bases unmatched to any gene: 7. This CDR3 is 16 amino acids long. Germline V lookup: CDR1 SGHRS, CDR2 YFSETQ. The CDR3 nucleotides are TGCGCCAGCAGCTTGAATAGCGGGGTAGGGACAGATACGCAGTATTTT. Encoded protein: CASSLNSGVGTDTQYF.

This chain connects TRBV11-2 to TRBJ1-1; 9 bases are a match to TRBD1. V dropped 6 bases and J dropped 5; count of bases not matched to a gene: 7. The CDR3 covers 14 residues. Germline assignment: CDR1 SGHAT and CDR2 FQNNGV. CDR3 region: CASSPGQGGTEAFF. CDR3 nucleotides: TGTGCCAGCAGTCCGGGACAGGGTGGGACTGAAGCTTTCTTT.

The chain links TRBV9 to TRBJ2-5, with D unresolved. The CDR3 extends over 14 amino acids. Germline CDR1 SGDLS, CDR2 YYNGEE. Trimming shortened V by 3 bases and J by 5 bases, and 14 bases separated the two germline ends. The chain's CDR3 is CASSDAASWETQYF. The CDR3 DNA reads as TGTGCCAGCAGCGACGCGGCCTCGTGGGAGACCCAGTACTTC.